Each of the 6 T cell receptor beta chains below was sequenced from the same sample in a study of T-cell memory formation after mild COVID-19. A single record per CDR3 protein comes from TCRdb applying MiXCR to the 5' RACE reads. The data show 49,000 or so distinct CDR3 sequences, with 5.5% to 7.5% seen just once and approximately 1.5% held by the top ten. Sequencing was performed on PBMCs or a T cell subset sorted from them (not recorded which). These receptors came from a man aged 18 to 30 who had mild COVID-19 (a few samples of this study predate the infection). Cell type and time point are not known.

This clonotype was found many times. V usage is TRBV20-1 and J usage is TRBJ2-1, with 8 bases identical to TRBD2. Germline V lookup: CDR1 DFQATT, CDR2 SNEGSKA (reference sequence). V lost 1 base to trimming and J lost 1 base; unmatched junction nucleotides: 9. The CDR3 runs 17 residues. For the CDR3, the DNA is TGCAGTGCTAGAGGAGCCGGGGAGCGGGGGTCCTACAATGAGCAGTTCTTC. Its protein is CSARGAGERGSYNEQFF.

The CDR3 sequence is CASSPRGGDTEAFF. The DNA of the CDR3 is TGTGCCAGCAGCCCTCGGGGGGGGGACACTGAAGCTTTCTTT. The rearrangement uses TRBV7-9 and TRBJ1-1, with D tentatively TRBD1 (5 bases). The CDR3 loop spans 14 amino acids. CDR1 and CDR2 (germline): SEHNR, FQNEAQ (reference sequence). Trimming left V 5 bases short and J 3 bases short, with 13 bases between.

The chain employs TRBV4-1 and TRBJ1-2; TRBD1 matches at 7 bases. Germline V gene sequence: CDR1 MGHRA, CDR2 YSYEKL. The CDR3 length is 15 residues. J gave up 3 bases and V 2 bases, and 6 bases lay outside the gene matches. The CDR3 DNA follows: TGCGCCAGCAGCCAACGACAGGGACCGGACTATGGCTACACCTTC. It encodes CASSQRQGPDYGYTF.

V gene TRBV28 combines with J gene TRBJ1-3; the match to TRBD1 covers 10 bases. The CDR3 has 20 residues. With V trimmed by 4 bases and J by 4 bases, 19 bases remained unmatched. Germline V gene sequence: CDR1 MDHEN, CDR2 SYDVKM. The CDR3 loop reads CASSSPTGQGTPLGGNTIYF. The CDR3, as DNA: TGTGCCAGCAGTTCCCCCACGGGACAGGGGACACCATTGGGCGGAAACACCATATATTTT.

This clonotype was seen repeatedly, ten times or more. The rearrangement joins TRBV4-1 to TRBJ2-5; D perhaps matches TRBD1 (6 bases). This CDR3 spans 15 amino acids. V lost 0 bases to trimming and J lost 8 bases, with 16 bases between them. Germline CDR1 reads MGHRA; CDR2 reads YSYEKL. The CDR3 coding sequence is TGCGCCAGCAGCCAAGACGAGGGACATGGTAGCACCCAGTACTTC. Translated: CASSQDEGHGSTQYF.

J is TRBJ2-5 and V is TRBV7-2; D might be TRBD1 or TRBD2, each matching 5 bases. V gave up 5 bases and J gave up 7 bases, with 14 bases separating them. The germline gives CDR1 SGHTA, CDR2 FQGNSA. This CDR3 is 13 amino acids long. In nucleotides, the CDR3 is TGTGCCAGCAGCACAAGGGGCCGGGGGACCCAGTACTTC. Its translation is CASSTRGRGTQYF. The whole variable domain, remainder taken from reference TRBV7-2 and TRBJ2-5, is GAGVSQSPSNKVTEKGKDVELRCDPISGHTALYWYRQSLGQGLEFLIYFQGNSAPDKSGLPSDRFSAERTGGSVSTLTIQRTQQEDSAVYLCASSTRGRGTQYFGPGTRLLVL.